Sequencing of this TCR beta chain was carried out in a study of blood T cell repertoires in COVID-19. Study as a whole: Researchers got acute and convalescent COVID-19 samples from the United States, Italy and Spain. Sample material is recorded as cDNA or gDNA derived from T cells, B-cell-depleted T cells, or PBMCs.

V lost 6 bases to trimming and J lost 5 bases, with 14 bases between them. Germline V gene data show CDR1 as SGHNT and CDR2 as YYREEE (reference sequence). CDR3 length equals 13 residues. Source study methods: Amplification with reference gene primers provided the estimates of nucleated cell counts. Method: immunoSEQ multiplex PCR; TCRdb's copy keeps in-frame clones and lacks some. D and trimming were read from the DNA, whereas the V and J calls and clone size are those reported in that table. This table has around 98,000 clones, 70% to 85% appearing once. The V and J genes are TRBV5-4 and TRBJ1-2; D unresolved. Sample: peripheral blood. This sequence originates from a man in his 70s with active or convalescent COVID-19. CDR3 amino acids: CASTSQDGYGYTF. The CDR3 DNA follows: TGTGCCAGCACTTCGCAGGATGGATATGGCTACACCTTC. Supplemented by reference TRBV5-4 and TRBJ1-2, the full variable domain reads ETGVTQSPTHLIKTRGQQVTLRCSSQSGHNTVSWYQQALGQGPQFIFQYYREEENGRGNFPPRFSGLQFPNYSSELNVNALELDDSALYLCASTSQDGYGYTFGSGTRLTVV.